A single sample gave rise to the 11 T cell receptor beta chains below, sequenced in a study of neurological immune-mediated disorders. MiXCR, applied by TCRdb to the 5' RACE reads, yields one record per CDR3 protein. In the table there are 50,000 to 60,000 distinct CDR3 sequences, 16% of which are singletons. The sequencing input was PBMCs. These receptors were obtained from a man between 60 and 75 years old in good health.

This clonotype was detected many times. The chain links TRBV28 to TRBJ2-5, with D possibly TRBD1 on 5 matching bases. Germline V gene lookup returns CDR1 MDHEN and CDR2 SYDVKM. Trimming removed 3 bases from V and 4 bases from J, with 6 bases in between. This CDR3 spans 12 amino acids. This chain's CDR3 is CASSFGAETQYF. The CDR3 bases are TGTGCCAGCAGTTTTGGGGCAGAGACCCAGTACTTC.

This clonotype was seen repeatedly, ten times or more. The rearrangement links TRBV7-2 to TRBJ2-4, with D possibly matching TRBD1 (6 bases). V lost 1 base, J lost 4 bases, and 8 bases lay in between. The CDR3 is 14 amino acids. Germline CDR1 and CDR2: SGHTA and FQGNSA. CDR3 region: CASSLDRAKNIQYF. The CDR3 DNA reads TGTGCCAGCAGCTTAGACAGGGCTAAAAACATTCAGTACTTC.

This clonotype was seen ten or more times. The gene calls are TRBV4-3 and TRBJ2-1; D possibly uses TRBD1 or TRBD2 (6 bases each). Germline V gene data show CDR1 as LGHNA and CDR2 as YSLEER. V was trimmed by 4 bases and J by 10 bases, leaving 26 bases between them. The CDR3 sequence is 17 residues long. The CDR3 sequence: CASSLSRGGLARVEQFF. DNA of the CDR3: TGCGCCAGCAGCCTCTCCCGAGGGGGACTCGCGAGGGTAGAGCAGTTCTTC.

This clonotype has at least ten counts. V gene TRBV5-1 combines with J gene TRBJ2-3; no reliable D call. The V end was cut by 0 bases, the J end by 4 bases, with 15 bases between. The CDR3 consists of 16 residues. CDR1 is SGHRS, CDR2 YFSETQ, per germline. The CDR3: CASSLGPKDKADTQYF. CDR3 nucleotides: TGCGCCAGCAGCTTGGGGCCAAAAGACAAGGCAGATACGCAGTATTTT.

This clonotype was detected ten times or more. The chain links TRBV7-6 to TRBJ2-7; 11 bases are shared with TRBD2. The CDR3 consists of 15 residues. V was clipped by 5 bases and J by 7 bases; unmatched bases: 10. CDR1 is SGHVS and CDR2 is FNYEAQ in the germline V gene. The CDR3 sequence is CASSPELAGVKEQYF. CDR3 in DNA: TGTGCCAGCAGCCCAGAACTAGCGGGAGTGAAGGAGCAGTACTTC.

This clonotype came up many times. This chain links TRBV20-1 with TRBJ2-1, with D maybe TRBD2 (5 bases). CDR3 size: 17 residues. Germline CDR1 is DFQATT and CDR2 is SNEGSKA (reference sequence). V lost 0 bases, J lost 8 bases, and 23 bases lay in between. The CDR3: CSARDPLTRGVGDEQFF. CDR3 nucleotides: TGCAGTGCTAGAGATCCCCTTACTAGAGGAGTGGGCGATGAGCAGTTCTTC.

This clonotype was counted at least ten times. The chain joins TRBV20-1 to TRBJ2-6, with no clear D. Trimming took 6 bases from V and 2 from J, leaving 11 bases between them. Germline V gene data show CDR1 as DFQATT and CDR2 as SNEGSKA (reference sequence). The CDR3 covers 14 residues. CDR3 in amino acids: CSAVVSPGANVLTF. The CDR3 nucleotides read TGCAGTGCCGTGGTATCCCCTGGGGCCAACGTCCTGACTTTC.

This clonotype was seen many times. V gene TRBV29-1 combines with J gene TRBJ2-5; 10 nucleotides line up with TRBD1. The CDR3 is 13 amino acids. The germline CDR1 and CDR2 sequences are SQVTM and ANQGSEA. J gave up 7 bases and V 5 bases, and 7 bases lay outside the gene matches. The CDR3 DNA reads TGCAGCGTTCGCCGACAGGGGGCAGGGACCCAGTACTTC. The encoded protein is CSVRRQGAGTQYF.

This clonotype has a count of ten or more. The genes are TRBV7-9 and TRBJ2-1, with D tentatively TRBD2 (5 bases). With 1 base removed from V and 3 bases from J, the gap between germline ends came to 10 bases. Germline CDR1 SEHNR, CDR2 FQNEAQ (reference sequence). This CDR3 has 15 residues. DNA for the CDR3: TGTGCCAGCAGCTTAGGCCCCCGGGGCTACAATGAGCAGTTCTTC. Its translation is CASSLGPRGYNEQFF.

Points on this clonotype: One base away lies a much larger clone, so this may be a sequencing read error. The chain has TRBV6-5 and TRBJ1-1; 8 positions match TRBD1. The ends lost 4 bases at V and 6 bases at J; junction bases unmatched: 7. The CDR3 spans 14 residues. The V gene's germline CDR1 is MNHEY and CDR2 SVGAGI. The CDR3 nucleotides read TGTGCCAGCAGTTCTGTGGACAGGGCCTCTGAAGCTTTCTTT. Its protein is CASSSVDRASEAFF.

In its sample, this clonotype was seen many times. The genes are TRBV5-5 and TRBJ2-3; tentatively, D is TRBD1 or TRBD2 (5 bases each). The germline gives CDR1 SGHKS, CDR2 YYEKEE (reference sequence). The V gene lost 2 bases and the J gene lost 0 bases, with 10 bases spanning the gap. The CDR3 totals 15 residues. The CDR3 coding sequence is TGTGCCAGCAGCTTCATTGGGGGAAGCACAGATACGCAGTATTTT. Translating gives CASSFIGGSTDTQYF.